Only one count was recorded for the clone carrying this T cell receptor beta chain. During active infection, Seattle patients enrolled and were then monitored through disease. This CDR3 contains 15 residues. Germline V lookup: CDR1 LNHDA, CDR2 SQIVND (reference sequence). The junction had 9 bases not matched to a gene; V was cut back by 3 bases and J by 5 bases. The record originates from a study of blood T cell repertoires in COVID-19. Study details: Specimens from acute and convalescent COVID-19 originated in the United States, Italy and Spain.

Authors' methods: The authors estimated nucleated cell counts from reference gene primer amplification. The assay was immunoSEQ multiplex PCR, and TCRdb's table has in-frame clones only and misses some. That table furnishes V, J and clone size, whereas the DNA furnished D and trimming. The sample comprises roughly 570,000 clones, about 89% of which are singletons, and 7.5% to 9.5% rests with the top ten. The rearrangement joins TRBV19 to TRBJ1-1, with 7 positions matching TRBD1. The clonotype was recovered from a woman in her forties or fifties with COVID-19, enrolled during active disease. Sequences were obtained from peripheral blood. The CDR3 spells CASSIRQGIGTEAFF. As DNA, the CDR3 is TGTGCCAGTAGTATCCGACAGGGTATAGGTACTGAAGCTTTCTTT. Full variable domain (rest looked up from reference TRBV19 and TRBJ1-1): DGGITQSPKYLFRKEGQNVTLSCEQNLNHDAMYWYRQDPGQGLRLIYYSQIVNDFQKGDIAEGYSVSREKKESFPLTVTSAQKNPTAFYLCASSIRQGIGTEAFFGQGTRLTVV.